These T cell receptor beta chains were read from a single sample in a study of technical replicates of blood from a handful of donors. Profiled with immunoSEQ multiplex PCR; TCRdb holds only in-frame clones, not every one. Of over 70,000 clones in the sample, approximately 97% were seen once. Material: T cells isolated from PBMCs. The source of these receptors is a human donor in good health. Both conserved end residues are part of each CDR3. Fields, in order: CDR3 protein, CDR3 DNA, D gene, V gene, clone size, J gene. A D gene is named only where the DNA matches it firmly. Clone size is stated in some rows and not others, as once, few, many or a class when expanded.

CASSPTLQETQYF TGTGCCAGCAGCCCAACTTTGCAAGAGACCCAGTACTTC . TRBV11-2 . TRBJ2-5
CASSPDRGDNTEAFF TGCGCCAGCAGCCCTGACAGGGGCGATAACACTGAAGCTTTCTTT TRBD1 TRBV5-1 . TRBJ1-1
CASSLAWTGSSGNTIYF TGTGCCAGCAGCTTAGCATGGACAGGGAGCTCTGGAAACACCATATATTTT TRBD1 TRBV7-8 . TRBJ1-3
CASSEYGEGTGELFF TGTGCCAGCAGCGAGTACGGGGAGGGCACCGGGGAGCTGTTTTTT TRBD2 TRBV9 . TRBJ2-2
CASSLTTGFSEAFF TGTGCCAGCAGTCTTACAACCGGGTTCTCGGAAGCTTTCTTT . TRBV7-6 . TRBJ1-1
CASLWREAEAFF TGTGCCAGCTTATGGCGGGAGGCTGAAGCTTTCTTT . TRBV2 once TRBJ1-1
CASSSTPTGAYVYGYTF TGTGCCAGCAGCTCTACCCCGACAGGCGCCTATGTCTATGGCTACACCTTC . TRBV7-2 . TRBJ1-2
CASSEGGGDQPQHF TGCGCCAGCAGCGAAGGGGGTGGGGATCAGCCCCAGCATTTT . TRBV5-1 once TRBJ1-5
CASSFGILSYEQYF TGTGCCAGTAGCTTCGGGATTTTGTCCTACGAGCAGTACTTC . TRBV19 . TRBJ2-7
CASSLDSSVNSYNEQFF TGTGCCAGCAGCTTAGATTCAAGCGTCAACTCCTACAATGAGCAGTTCTTC . TRBV7-6 . TRBJ2-1
CASSISSEREQYF TGTGCCAGTAGTATTTCTAGCGAGCGCGAGCAGTACTTC . TRBV19 . TRBJ2-7
CASSSTGLPQHF TGTGCCAGCAGCTCGACAGGGCTGCCCCAGCATTTT TRBD1 TRBV28 . TRBJ1-5
CASSDYPPGTGRREQYF TGTGCCAGCAGTGACTACCCCCCGGGTACAGGGAGAAGAGAGCAGTACTTC . TRBV6-4 . TRBJ2-7